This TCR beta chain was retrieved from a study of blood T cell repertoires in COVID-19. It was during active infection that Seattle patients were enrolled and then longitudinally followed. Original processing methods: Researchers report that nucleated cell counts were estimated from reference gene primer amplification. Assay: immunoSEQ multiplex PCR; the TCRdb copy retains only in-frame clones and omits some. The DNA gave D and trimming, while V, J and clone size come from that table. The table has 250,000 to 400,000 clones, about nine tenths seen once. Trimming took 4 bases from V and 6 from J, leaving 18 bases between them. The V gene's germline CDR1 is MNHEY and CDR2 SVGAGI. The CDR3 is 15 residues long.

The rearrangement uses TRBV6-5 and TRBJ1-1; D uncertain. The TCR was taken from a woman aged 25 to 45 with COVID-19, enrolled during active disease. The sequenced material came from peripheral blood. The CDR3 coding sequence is TGTGCCAGCAGTTCGAGGGCCCAAGGGTTCGCTGAAGCTTTCTTT. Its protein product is CASSSRAQGFAEAFF.